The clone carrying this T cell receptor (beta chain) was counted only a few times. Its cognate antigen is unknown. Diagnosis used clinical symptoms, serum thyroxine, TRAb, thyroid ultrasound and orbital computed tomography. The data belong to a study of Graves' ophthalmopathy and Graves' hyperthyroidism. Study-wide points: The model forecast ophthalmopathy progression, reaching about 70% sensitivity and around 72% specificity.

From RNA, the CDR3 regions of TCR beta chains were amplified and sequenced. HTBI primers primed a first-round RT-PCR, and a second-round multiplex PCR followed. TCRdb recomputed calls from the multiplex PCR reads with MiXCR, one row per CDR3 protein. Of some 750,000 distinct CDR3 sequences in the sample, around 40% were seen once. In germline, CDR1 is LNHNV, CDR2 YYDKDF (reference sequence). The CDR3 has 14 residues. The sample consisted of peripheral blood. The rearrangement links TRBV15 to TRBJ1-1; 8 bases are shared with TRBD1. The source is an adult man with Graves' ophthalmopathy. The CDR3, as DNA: TGTGCTAGAGGGGACAGGACGTGGAACACTGAAGCTTTCTTT. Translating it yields CARGDRTWNTEAFF.